One sample yielded the 8 T cell receptor beta chains listed below, sequenced in a study of T cells in Graves' hyperthyroidism and ophthalmopathy. The investigators amplified TCR beta CDR3 regions from RNA transcripts. The HTBI set primed first-round TCR CDR3 RT-PCR. TCRdb independently ran MiXCR on the multiplex PCR reads; one entry per CDR3 protein. The table lists about 300,000 distinct CDR3 sequences, approximately 15% of them singletons, with approximately 7.9% in the top ten. Specimen: blood. The source is a middle-aged woman with Graves' hyperthyroidism.

J is TRBJ1-1 and V is TRBV7-8; TRBD1 matches 7 bases. V lost 8 bases to trimming and J lost 5 bases; unmatched junction nucleotides: 14. Germline CDR1 and CDR2: SGHVS and FQNEAQ. The length of the CDR3 is 15 residues. For the CDR3, the DNA is TGTGCCAGCCGCGCCGATCGACAGGGAAAGACTGAAGCTTTCTTT. Amino acids: CASRADRQGKTEAFF.

The CDR3 protein is CASSTGGGGYGYTF. As DNA, the CDR3 is TGTGCCAGCAGCACCGGGGGAGGAGGCTATGGCTACACCTTC. The V call is TRBV5-4, the J call TRBJ1-2, with D maybe TRBD1 (5 bases). The germline CDR1 and CDR2 sequences are SGHNT and YYREEE (reference sequence). The CDR3 is made up of 14 amino acids. V was clipped by 4 bases and J by 4 bases, with 14 bases between them.

This clonotype was seen just once. A much bigger clone sits one base away, suggesting this may be a read error. The chain employs TRBV29-1 and TRBJ1-3; the D is unclear. Germline CDR1 and CDR2: SQVTM and ANQGSEA. The length of the CDR3 is 14 residues. The V and J ends lost 4 bases and 0 bases respectively, with 10 bases between them. The CDR3 here is CSVGQATSGNTIYF. DNA for the CDR3: TGCAGCGTTGGGCAGGCGACCTCTGGAAACACCATATATTTT. Drawing the rest from reference TRBV29-1 and TRBJ1-3, the complete variable domain is SAVISQKPSRDICQRGTSLTIQCQVDSQVTMMFWYRQQPGQSLTLIATANQGSEATYESGFVIDKFPISRPNLTFSTLTVSNMSPEDSSIYLCSVGQATSGNTIYFGEGSWLTVV.

This clonotype was seen only a few times. The V call is TRBV24-1, the J call TRBJ2-2, with 7 bases identical to TRBD2. Germline V gene data show CDR1 as KGHDR and CDR2 as SFDVKD. Trimming took 4 bases from V and 7 from J; bases not matched to a gene: 11. The CDR3 extends over 16 amino acids. CDR3 sequence reads: CATSDTMERDGGELFF. CDR3 DNA sequence: TGTGCCACCAGTGACACAATGGAGCGGGATGGCGGGGAGCTGTTTTTT.

The chain couples TRBV2 to TRBJ1-1, with D maybe TRBD1 (5 bases). The CDR3 sequence is 14 residues long. V lost 0 bases and J lost 5, with 10 bases in between. Germline CDR1 and CDR2: SNHLY and FYNNEI. CDR3 in DNA: TGTGCCAGCAGTGAAGCGGGGGGGGGAACTGAAGCTTTCTTT. Translating it yields CASSEAGGGTEAFF.

Points on this clonotype: At one end the junction does not follow the germline gene, possibly because of a read error. V usage is TRBV6-2 or TRBV6-3 and J usage is TRBJ2-3, with 12 positions matching TRBD2. The CDR3 covers 15 residues. Germline values: CDR1 MNHEY, CDR2 SVGEGT. In DNA form, the CDR3 reads TGTGTCAGCAGTCCGACTAGCGGGAGCGCAGATACGCAGTATTTC. Translating it yields CVSSPTSGSADTQYF.

This clonotype came up many times. The chain links TRBV5-5 to TRBJ1-1, with TRBD1 matching over 7 bases. After removal of 4 bases from V and 9 bases from J, the junction contained 6 bases not matched to a gene. Germline CDR1 is SGHKS and CDR2 is YYEKEE (reference sequence). The CDR3 extends over 12 amino acids. The CDR3 DNA follows: TGTGCCAGCAGCCCGAAGGGGGCCAAAGCTTTCTTT. Its translation is CASSPKGAKAFF.

V usage is TRBV7-3 and J usage is TRBJ2-2, with D possibly being TRBD2 (6 bases). CDR3 length: 16 amino acids. V lost 5 bases, J lost 0 bases, and 13 bases lay in between. Germline lookup yields CDR1 SGHTA and CDR2 FQGTGA. The CDR3 DNA sequence: TGTGCCAGCAGCGCCTCCGGGAGTACGAACACCGGGGAGCTGTTTTTT. As protein: CASSASGSTNTGELFF.